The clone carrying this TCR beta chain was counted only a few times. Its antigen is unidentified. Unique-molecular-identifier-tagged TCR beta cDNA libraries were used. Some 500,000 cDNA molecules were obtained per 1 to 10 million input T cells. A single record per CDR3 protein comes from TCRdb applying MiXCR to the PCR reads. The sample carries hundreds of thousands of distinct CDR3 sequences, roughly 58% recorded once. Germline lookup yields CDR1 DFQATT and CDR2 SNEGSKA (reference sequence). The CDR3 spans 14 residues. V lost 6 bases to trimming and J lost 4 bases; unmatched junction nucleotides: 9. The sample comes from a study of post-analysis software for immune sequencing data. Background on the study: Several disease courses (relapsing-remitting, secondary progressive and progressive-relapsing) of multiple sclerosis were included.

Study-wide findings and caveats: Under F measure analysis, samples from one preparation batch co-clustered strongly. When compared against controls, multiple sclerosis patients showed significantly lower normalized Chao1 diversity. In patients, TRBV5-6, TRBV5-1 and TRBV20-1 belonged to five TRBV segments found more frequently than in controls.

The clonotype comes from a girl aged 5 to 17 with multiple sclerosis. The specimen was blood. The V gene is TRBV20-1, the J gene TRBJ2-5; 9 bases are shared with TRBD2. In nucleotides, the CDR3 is TGCAGTGCCGAGGGCGGGAGGGACGTAGAGACCCAGTACTTC. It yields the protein CSAEGGRDVETQYF.